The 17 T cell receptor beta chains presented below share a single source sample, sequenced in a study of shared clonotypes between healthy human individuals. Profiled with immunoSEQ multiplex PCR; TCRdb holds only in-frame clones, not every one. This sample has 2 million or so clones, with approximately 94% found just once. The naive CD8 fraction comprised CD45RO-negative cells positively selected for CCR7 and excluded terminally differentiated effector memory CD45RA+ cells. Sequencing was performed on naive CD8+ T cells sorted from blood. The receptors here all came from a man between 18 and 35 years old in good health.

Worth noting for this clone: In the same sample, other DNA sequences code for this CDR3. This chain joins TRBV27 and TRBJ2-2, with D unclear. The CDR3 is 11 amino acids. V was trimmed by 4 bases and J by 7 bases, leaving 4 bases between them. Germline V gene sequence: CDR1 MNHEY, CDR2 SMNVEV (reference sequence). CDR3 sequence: CASSSSGELFF. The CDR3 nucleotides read TGTGCCAGCAGTTCCAGCGGGGAGCTGTTTTTT.

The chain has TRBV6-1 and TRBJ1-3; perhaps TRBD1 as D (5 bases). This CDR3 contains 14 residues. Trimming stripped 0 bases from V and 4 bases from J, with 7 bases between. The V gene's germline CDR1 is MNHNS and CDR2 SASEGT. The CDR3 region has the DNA TGTGCCAGCAGTGAAGCGGGGCTAGGAAACACCATATATTTT. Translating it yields CASSEAGLGNTIYF.

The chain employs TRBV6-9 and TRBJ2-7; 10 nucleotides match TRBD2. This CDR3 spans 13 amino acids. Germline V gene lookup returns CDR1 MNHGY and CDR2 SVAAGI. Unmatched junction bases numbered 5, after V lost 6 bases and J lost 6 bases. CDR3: CASRKRGGPEQYF. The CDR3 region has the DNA TGTGCCAGCAGAAAGCGGGGGGGCCCCGAGCAGTACTTC.

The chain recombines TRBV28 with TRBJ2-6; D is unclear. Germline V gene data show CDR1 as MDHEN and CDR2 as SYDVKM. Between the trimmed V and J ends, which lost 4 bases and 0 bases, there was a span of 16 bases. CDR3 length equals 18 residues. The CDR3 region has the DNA TGTGCCAGCAGTTCAAGGAAGGTTTATCTCTCTGGGGCCAACGTCCTGACTTTC. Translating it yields CASSSRKVYLSGANVLTF.

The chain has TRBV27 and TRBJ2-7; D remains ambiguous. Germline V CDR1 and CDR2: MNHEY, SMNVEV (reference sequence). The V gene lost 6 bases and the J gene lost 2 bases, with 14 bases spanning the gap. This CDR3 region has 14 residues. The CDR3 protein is CASSPLELAYEQYF. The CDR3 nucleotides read TGTGCCAGCAGCCCCTTGGAGCTAGCCTACGAGCAGTACTTC.

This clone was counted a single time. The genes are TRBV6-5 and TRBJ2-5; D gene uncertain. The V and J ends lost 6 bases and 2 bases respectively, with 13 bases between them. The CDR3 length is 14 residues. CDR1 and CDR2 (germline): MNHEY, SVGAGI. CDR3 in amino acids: CASSYGESQETQYF. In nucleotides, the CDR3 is TGTGCCAGCAGCTACGGAGAATCTCAAGAGACCCAGTACTTC.

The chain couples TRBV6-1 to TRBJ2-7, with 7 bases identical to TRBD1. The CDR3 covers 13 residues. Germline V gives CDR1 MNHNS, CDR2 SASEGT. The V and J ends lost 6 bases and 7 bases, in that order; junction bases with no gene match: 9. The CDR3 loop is CASSDDRVGEQYF. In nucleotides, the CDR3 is TGTGCCAGCAGCGACGACAGGGTTGGGGAGCAGTACTTC.

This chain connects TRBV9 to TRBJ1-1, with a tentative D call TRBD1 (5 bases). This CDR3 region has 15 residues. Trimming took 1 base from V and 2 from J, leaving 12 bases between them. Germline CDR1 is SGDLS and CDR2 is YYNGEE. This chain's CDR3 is CASSVRDGINTEAFF. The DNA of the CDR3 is TGTGCCAGCAGCGTAAGGGACGGAATAAACACTGAAGCTTTCTTT.

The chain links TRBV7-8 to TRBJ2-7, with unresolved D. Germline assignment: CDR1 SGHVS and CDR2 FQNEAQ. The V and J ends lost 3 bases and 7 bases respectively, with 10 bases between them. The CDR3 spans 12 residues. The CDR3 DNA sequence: TGTGCCAGCAGCTTTTCTCCCGGGGAGCAGTACTTC. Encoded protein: CASSFSPGEQYF.

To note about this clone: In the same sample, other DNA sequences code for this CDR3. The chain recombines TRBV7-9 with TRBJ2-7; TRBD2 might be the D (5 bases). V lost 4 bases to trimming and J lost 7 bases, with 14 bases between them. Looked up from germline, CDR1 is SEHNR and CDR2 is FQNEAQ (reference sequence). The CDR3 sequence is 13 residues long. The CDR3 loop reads CASSSTVRGEQYF. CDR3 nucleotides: TGTGCCAGCAGCTCTACTGTTCGAGGGGAGCAGTACTTC.

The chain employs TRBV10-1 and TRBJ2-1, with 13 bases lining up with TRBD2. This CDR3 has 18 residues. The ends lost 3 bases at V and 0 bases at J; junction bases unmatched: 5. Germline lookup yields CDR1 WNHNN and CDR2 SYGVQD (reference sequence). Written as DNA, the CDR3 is TGCGCCAGCAGTGATGGACTAGCGGGGGCCTTCTCCTACAATGAGCAGTTCTTC. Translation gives CASSDGLAGAFSYNEQFF.

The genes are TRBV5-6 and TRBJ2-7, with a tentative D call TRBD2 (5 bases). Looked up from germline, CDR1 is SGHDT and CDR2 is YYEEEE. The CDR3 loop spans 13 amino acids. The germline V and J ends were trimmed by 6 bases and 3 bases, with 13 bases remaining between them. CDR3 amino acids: CASTPGDNYEQYF. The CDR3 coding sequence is TGTGCCAGCACACCCGGGGATAACTACGAGCAGTACTTC.

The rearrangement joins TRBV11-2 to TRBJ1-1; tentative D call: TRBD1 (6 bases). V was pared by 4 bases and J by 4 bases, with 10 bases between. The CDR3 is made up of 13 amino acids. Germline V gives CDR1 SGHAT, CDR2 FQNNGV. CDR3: CASSWTASTEAFF. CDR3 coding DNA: TGTGCCAGCAGCTGGACAGCCAGCACTGAAGCTTTCTTT.

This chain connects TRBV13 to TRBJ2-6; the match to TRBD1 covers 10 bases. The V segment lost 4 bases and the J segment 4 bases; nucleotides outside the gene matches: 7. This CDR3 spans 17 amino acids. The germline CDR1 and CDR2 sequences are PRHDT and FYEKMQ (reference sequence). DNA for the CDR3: TGTGCCAGCAGCTACCGGGACAGGGGTCCCGGGGCCAACGTCCTGACTTTC. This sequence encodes CASSYRDRGPGANVLTF. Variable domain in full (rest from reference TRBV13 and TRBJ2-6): AAGVIQSPRHLIKEKRETATLKCYPIPRHDTVYWYQQGPGQDPQFLISFYEKMQSDKGSIPDRFSAQQFSDYHSELNMSSLELGDSALYFCASSYRDRGPGANVLTFGAGSRLTVL.

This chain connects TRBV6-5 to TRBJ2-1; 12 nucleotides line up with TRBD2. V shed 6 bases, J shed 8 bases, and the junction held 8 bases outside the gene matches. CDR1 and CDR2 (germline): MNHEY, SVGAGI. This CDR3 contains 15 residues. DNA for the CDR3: TGTGCCAGCAGCCCTGGACTAGCGGGGCCGCATGAGCAGTTCTTC. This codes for CASSPGLAGPHEQFF.

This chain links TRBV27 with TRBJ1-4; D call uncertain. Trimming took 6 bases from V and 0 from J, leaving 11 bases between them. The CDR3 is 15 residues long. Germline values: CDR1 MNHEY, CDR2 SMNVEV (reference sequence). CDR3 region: CASRVPRATNEKLFF. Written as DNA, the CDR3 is TGTGCCAGCAGAGTTCCACGGGCAACTAATGAAAAACTGTTTTTT.

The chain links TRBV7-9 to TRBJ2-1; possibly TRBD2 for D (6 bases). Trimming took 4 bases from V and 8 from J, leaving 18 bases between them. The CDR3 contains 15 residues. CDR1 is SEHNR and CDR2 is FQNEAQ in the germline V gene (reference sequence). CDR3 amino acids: CASSSWEASVDEQFF. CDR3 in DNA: TGTGCCAGCAGCTCCTGGGAGGCCAGTGTGGATGAGCAGTTCTTC. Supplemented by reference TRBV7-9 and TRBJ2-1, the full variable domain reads DTGVSQNPRHKITKRGQNVTFRCDPISEHNRLYWYRQTLGQGPEFLTYFQNEAQLEKSRLLSDRFSAERPKGSFSTLEIQRTEQGDSAMYLCASSSWEASVDEQFFGPGTRLTVL.